This T cell receptor beta chain emerged from a study of post-analysis software for immune sequencing data. Study-wide results and caveats: In patients, TRBV5-6, TRBV5-1 and TRBV20-1 belonged to five TRBV segments found more frequently than in controls.

Germline CDR1 SGHTA, CDR2 FQGNSA. The CDR3 sequence is 14 residues long. This clonotype appeared a single time. Its matching antigen is unknown. TCR beta libraries were prepared from cDNA with unique molecular identifiers. Yield was 500,000 or so cDNA molecules from approximately 0.91 to 9.4 million T cells. TCRdb redid the calling of the PCR reads with MiXCR, one entry per CDR3 protein. The sample yields about 760,000 distinct CDR3 sequences, less than 35% seen once. This clonotype was sampled from a girl between 10 and 17 years old with multiple sclerosis. The rearrangement uses TRBV7-2 and TRBJ2-1, with D perhaps matching TRBD2 (5 bases). The DNA end is a closer match to TRBJ2-7, so the J assignment may be wrong. Sequencing used blood. Here the CDR3 reads CASRDSSAPYEQYF. CDR3 bases: TGTGCCAGCAGGGATAGTAGCGCCCCCTACGAGCAGTACTTC.